These 31 T cell receptor beta chains were all obtained from the same sample, sequenced in a study of long-term antiretroviral therapy in people with HIV. This was the immunoSEQ v3.0 assay at survey level. This table comes from immunoSEQ multiplex PCR, and its TCRdb copy is limited to in-frame clones, with some not included. This sample has about 20,000 clones; 75% to 90% occur once, and the top ten carry more than 7.5%. The starting material was unsorted PBMCs, obtained 4.2 years after starting antiretroviral therapy. The receptors were gathered from a man aged 50 to 59 with HIV.

The CDR3 loop reads CASSLEPARGYTF. CDR3 nucleotide sequence: TGTGCCAGCAGCTTGGAGCCTGCCCGCGGCTACACCTTC. J is TRBJ1-2 and V is TRBV5-5; D ambiguous. V was trimmed by 0 bases and J by 8 bases, leaving 11 bases between them. CDR1 SGHKS and CDR2 YYEKEE come from the germline V gene (reference sequence). The CDR3 extends over 13 amino acids.

This chain links TRBV11-2 with TRBJ2-4; 7 nucleotides agree with TRBD1. CDR1 is SGHAT, CDR2 FQNNGV, per germline. Losses at the gene ends were 3 bases for V and 8 bases for J; bases not matched to a gene: 22. This CDR3 spans 19 amino acids. CDR3 nucleotides: TGTGCCAGCAGCTTCGATCTGGACAGGCCGGGTTCCCTCGGGGACATTCAGTACTTC. This sequence encodes CASSFDLDRPGSLGDIQYF. Full variable domain (rest looked up from reference TRBV11-2 and TRBJ2-4): EAGVAQSPRYKIIEKRQSVAFWCNPISGHATLYWYQQILGQGPKLLIQFQNNGVVDDSQLPKDRFSAERLKGVDSTLKIQPAKLEDSAVYLCASSFDLDRPGSLGDIQYFGAGTRLSVL.

The genes are TRBV5-1 and TRBJ2-7; a possible D gene is TRBD2 (5 bases). The CDR3 runs to 15 residues. The V gene lost 7 bases and the J gene lost 4 bases, with 21 bases spanning the gap. CDR1 and CDR2 (germline): SGHRS, YFSETQ. The DNA of the CDR3 is TGCGCCAGCCATTGGGGAGACTCAATACAGTACGAGCAGTACTTC. It is translated as CASHWGDSIQYEQYF.

V usage is TRBV5-5 and J usage is TRBJ2-3, with 14 bases identical to TRBD2. This CDR3 is built from 14 residues. Unmatched junction bases numbered 2, after V lost 4 bases and J lost 7 bases. Germline V gene lookup returns CDR1 SGHKS and CDR2 YYEKEE (reference sequence). CDR3 in DNA: TGTGCCAGCAGCAGGACTAGCGGGGGGAATACGCAGTATTTT. Protein: CASSRTSGGNTQYF.

The chain uses TRBV11-2 and TRBJ2-7; 7 bases are a match to TRBD1. The CDR3 runs 15 residues. Germline-derived CDR1 and CDR2 are SGHAT and FQNNGV. V lost 5 bases and J lost 0; bases outside the gene matches: 7. For the CDR3, the DNA is TGTGCCAGCAGCCCGATGACAGGGAGCTCCTACGAGCAGTACTTC. It specifies CASSPMTGSSYEQYF.

A single count supports this clone. The chain carries TRBV19 and TRBJ2-7; TRBD1 is a possible D gene (6 bases). Germline CDR1 and CDR2: LNHDA and SQIVND (reference sequence). This CDR3 is built from 13 residues. The V and J ends lost 2 bases and 3 bases respectively, with 8 bases between them. The CDR3 protein is CASSIIQGYEQYF. DNA of the CDR3: TGTGCCAGTAGTATAATACAGGGCTACGAGCAGTACTTC.

The chain employs TRBV30 and TRBJ2-7; 10 bases map to TRBD2. Trimming removed 7 bases from V and 3 bases from J; junction bases left unmatched: 6. The CDR3 contains 13 residues. Germline lookup yields CDR1 GTSNPN and CDR2 SVGIG (reference sequence). The CDR3 here is CAFSGGISYEQYF. CDR3 DNA: TGTGCCTTTAGCGGGGGGATCAGCTACGAGCAGTACTTC. Using reference TRBV30 and TRBJ2-7 for the parts outside the CDR3, the full variable domain is SQTIHQWPATLVQPVGSPLSLECTVEGTSNPNLYWYRQAAGRGLQLLFYSVGIGQISSEVPQNLSASRPQDRQFILSSKKLLLSDSGFYLCAFSGGISYEQYFGPGTRLTVT.

The chain couples TRBV18 to TRBJ2-7; D is uncertain. Germline V gene sequence: CDR1 KGHSH, CDR2 LQKENI. V was pared by 5 bases and J by 6 bases, with 11 bases between. The CDR3 is made up of 12 amino acids. This CDR3 is CASSSAKSEQYF. In DNA, the CDR3 is TGTGCCAGCTCAAGCGCCAAGTCCGAGCAGTACTTC.

V and J are TRBV7-3 and TRBJ2-3, with D possibly being TRBD2 (6 bases). Trimming stripped 5 bases from V and 5 bases from J, with 8 bases between. Germline lookup yields CDR1 SGHTA and CDR2 FQGTGA. This CDR3 spans 12 amino acids. The CDR3 DNA reads TGTGCCAGCAGCGGGGGAGGAGATACGCAGTATTTT. Protein product: CASSGGGDTQYF.

The chain carries TRBV25-1 and TRBJ1-2; no firm D call. CDR3 length: 14 amino acids. The ends were cut back, 5 bases at V and 3 bases at J, with 13 bases in the middle. Germline V gene sequence: CDR1 MGHDK, CDR2 SYGVNS. CDR3 nucleotide sequence: TGTGCCAGCAGTAGTGGCAGTAGGGACTATGGCTACACCTTC. It specifies CASSSGSRDYGYTF.

J is TRBJ1-6 and V is TRBV5-4; D gene ambiguous. Trimming pared 0 bases from V and 9 bases from J, leaving 13 bases between. The CDR3 runs to 15 residues. Germline CDR1 is SGHNT and CDR2 is YYREEE (reference sequence). Here the CDR3 reads CASSLDGPAVSPLHF. DNA for the CDR3: TGTGCCAGCAGCTTGGATGGACCGGCGGTTTCACCCCTCCACTTT. The full variable domain, rest sourced from reference TRBV5-4 and TRBJ1-6, is ETGVTQSPTHLIKTRGQQVTLRCSSQSGHNTVSWYQQALGQGPQFIFQYYREEENGRGNFPPRFSGLQFPNYSSELNVNALELDDSALYLCASSLDGPAVSPLHFGNGTRLTVT.

A single count supports this clone. The CDR3 DNA follows: TGTGCCAGCAGCTTAAGCCCCCGGGTCAGGAACACTGAAGCTTTCTTT. Translation: CASSLSPRVRNTEAFF. The chain joins TRBV11-2 to TRBJ1-1; no firm D call. Trimming removed 2 bases at V and 1 base at J, with 14 bases between. This CDR3 contains 16 residues. CDR1 SGHAT and CDR2 FQNNGV come from the germline V gene.

The chain joins TRBV29-1 to TRBJ1-1; TRBD1 agrees at 7 bases. Germline CDR1 reads SQVTM; CDR2 reads ANQGSEA. Trimming took 6 bases from V and 9 from J; bases not matched to a gene: 10. The CDR3 is made up of 12 amino acids. This CDR3 is CSVTTRQGKAFF. Here the CDR3 DNA reads TGCAGCGTGACTACCCGACAGGGAAAAGCTTTCTTT. The full variable domain, with the rest looked up from reference TRBV29-1 and TRBJ1-1, is SAVISQKPSRDICQRGTSLTIQCQVDSQVTMMFWYRQQPGQSLTLIATANQGSEATYESGFVIDKFPISRPNLTFSTLTVSNMSPEDSSIYLCSVTTRQGKAFFGQGTRLTVV.

The chain has TRBV5-1 and TRBJ1-4; tentative D call: TRBD1 (5 bases). V was shortened by 4 bases and J by 10 bases, with 8 bases between the two germline ends. Germline V lookup: CDR1 SGHRS, CDR2 YFSETQ. The CDR3 runs 11 residues. The CDR3 loop reads CASSGTGKLFF. The CDR3 DNA reads as TGCGCCAGCAGCGGAACAGGAAAACTGTTTTTT.

The CDR3 sequence is CASSPSAGTGYTF. CDR3 DNA: TGTGCCAGCTCACCCTCGGCTGGGACTGGCTACACCTTC. This chain connects TRBV18 to TRBJ1-2; possible D gene TRBD1, 5 bases. Trimming took off 3 bases at V and 7 bases at J, with 12 bases between the two ends. The CDR3 has 13 amino acids. CDR1 is KGHSH and CDR2 is LQKENI in the germline V gene.

The rearrangement links TRBV4-3 to TRBJ2-2; D gene unclear. Trimming cost V 0 bases and J 8 bases, with 10 bases left between them. The CDR3 is 14 residues long. Germline assignment: CDR1 LGHNA and CDR2 YSLEER. This CDR3 reads CASSQDYRGGELFF. The CDR3 DNA is TGCGCCAGCAGCCAAGACTATCGAGGAGGGGAGCTGTTTTTT.

The chain carries TRBV6-5 and TRBJ1-3; D unclear. Trimming cost V 4 bases and J 4 bases, with 11 bases left between them. Germline loops: CDR1 MNHEY, CDR2 SVGAGI. This CDR3 contains 14 residues. The CDR3 DNA follows: TGTGCCAGCAGTTCCCCCCTGAGAGGAAACACCATATATTTT. It translates to CASSSPLRGNTIYF.

J is TRBJ1-1 and V is TRBV18; tentatively, D is TRBD1 (6 bases). CDR3 length: 16 amino acids. The germline V gene encodes CDR1 KGHSH and CDR2 LQKENI. The V end was cut by 6 bases, the J end by 0 bases, with 17 bases between. DNA of the CDR3: TGTGCCAGCTCCCGACAGGTCGCCCCCATGAACACTGAAGCTTTCTTT. Translating it yields CASSRQVAPMNTEAFF.

The CDR3 loop is CASSLGGVSYEQYF. In DNA, the CDR3 is TGTGCCAGCAGCTTAGGGGGCGTGTCCTACGAGCAGTACTTC. The V call is TRBV7-2, the J call TRBJ2-7; tentative D call: TRBD1 (5 bases). V gave up 1 base and J gave up 1 base, with 8 bases separating them. CDR1 SGHTA and CDR2 FQGNSA come from the germline V gene. The CDR3 covers 14 residues.

The J gene is TRBJ1-1, the V gene TRBV19, with D unresolved. Germline CDR1 and CDR2: LNHDA and SQIVND (reference sequence). The CDR3 length is 15 residues. The ends were cut back, 0 bases at V and 1 base at J, with 9 bases in the middle. For the CDR3, the DNA is TGTGCCAGTAGTATAGACGGGCGTTGGAACACTGAAGCTTTCTTT. Translated: CASSIDGRWNTEAFF.

V gene TRBV19 combines with J gene TRBJ1-2; D not resolved. The germline CDR1 and CDR2 sequences are LNHDA and SQIVND (reference sequence). The V end lost 5 bases, the J end lost 8 bases, and 9 bases lay between the germline ends. The CDR3 runs 11 residues. CDR3 region: CASSYRAGYTF. DNA of the CDR3: TGTGCCAGTAGTTACCGAGCGGGCTACACCTTC.

V gene TRBV11-2 combines with J gene TRBJ2-3; TRBD2 matches 8 bases. Germline CDR1 is SGHAT and CDR2 is FQNNGV. The CDR3 runs 13 residues. V was pared by 5 bases and J by 4 bases, with 2 bases of the junction left unmatched. CDR3 nucleotide sequence: TGTGCCAGCAGCGGACTAGCCCCAGATACGCAGTATTTT. Its translation: CASSGLAPDTQYF.

The chain combines TRBV19 with TRBJ1-2; D is undetermined. The CDR3 is 14 amino acids. The V gene's germline CDR1 is LNHDA and CDR2 SQIVND (reference sequence). Trimming took off 6 bases at V and 2 bases at J, with 13 bases between the two ends. The CDR3 region has the DNA TGTGCCAGTAGGAACTTCGCTTCGAACTATGGCTACACCTTC. This sequence encodes CASRNFASNYGYTF.

The chain couples TRBV9 to TRBJ2-3; 7 positions agree with TRBD2. Germline loops: CDR1 SGDLS, CDR2 YYNGEE. V dropped 4 bases and J dropped 4; count of bases not matched to a gene: 9. The CDR3 spans 15 residues. The CDR3 DNA reads TGTGCCAGCAGCCGAGGGACTACCAGGGCAGATACGCAGTATTTT. Translation gives CASSRGTTRADTQYF.

The gene calls are TRBV11-2 and TRBJ2-3, with TRBD2 matching 9 bases. With V trimmed by 0 bases and J by 2 bases, 6 bases remained unmatched. Germline lookup yields CDR1 SGHAT and CDR2 FQNNGV. The CDR3 has 17 amino acids. CDR3 DNA sequence: TGTGCCAGCAGCTTAGATGGGAGCGGGGGGTACACAGATACGCAGTATTTT. Protein sequence: CASSLDGSGGYTDTQYF. Combining the CDR3 with reference TRBV11-2 and TRBJ2-3 gives the whole variable domain EAGVAQSPRYKIIEKRQSVAFWCNPISGHATLYWYQQILGQGPKLLIQFQNNGVVDDSQLPKDRFSAERLKGVDSTLKIQPAKLEDSAVYLCASSLDGSGGYTDTQYFGPGTRLTVL.

This clone has a single count. V is TRBV6-1 and J is TRBJ2-3; TRBD1 agrees at 9 bases. This CDR3 comprises 18 residues. Germline CDR1 MNHNS, CDR2 SASEGT. With V trimmed by 2 bases and J by 3 bases, 12 bases remained unmatched. The CDR3 DNA follows: TGTGCCAGCAGTGAATCGTCTTCGGGGACAGGGTTGACAGATACGCAGTATTTT. Translated, it gives CASSESSSGTGLTDTQYF.

The chain links TRBV4-3 to TRBJ1-2; maybe TRBD1 (5 bases). This CDR3 is built from 11 residues. Germline V gives CDR1 LGHNA, CDR2 YSLEER. The ends were cut back, 8 bases at V and 6 bases at J, with 10 bases in the middle. The CDR3 DNA sequence: TGCGCCAGCGCACAGGATAATGGCTACACCTTC. It translates to CASAQDNGYTF.

This clone was seen once. The rearrangement uses TRBV28 and TRBJ1-4, with D perhaps TRBD1 (5 bases). The V end was cut by 6 bases, the J end by 4 bases, with 12 bases between. Per germline, CDR1 MDHEN and CDR2 SYDVKM. The CDR3 length is 14 residues. The CDR3 here is CASSGTAINEKLFF. The CDR3, as DNA: TGTGCCAGCAGCGGGACTGCGATTAATGAAAAACTGTTTTTT.

The chain links TRBV27 to TRBJ1-2, with D perhaps TRBD1 (5 bases). Germline CDR1 reads MNHEY; CDR2 reads SMNVEV (reference sequence). This CDR3 is 14 amino acids long. Trimming shortened V by 7 bases and J by 8 bases, and 20 bases separated the two germline ends. CDR3 nucleotide sequence: TGTGCCAGCAACAAGGACGGGGCGGCCGGGGGCTACACCTTC. Amino acids: CASNKDGAAGGYTF.

The rearrangement uses TRBV5-5 and TRBJ1-1; 8 bases are shared with TRBD1. Germline CDR1 is SGHKS and CDR2 is YYEKEE (reference sequence). The ends lost 4 bases at V and 6 bases at J; junction bases unmatched: 8. The CDR3 spans 14 residues. This CDR3 reads CASSPRQGLAEAFF. The CDR3 coding sequence is TGTGCCAGCAGCCCGAGACAGGGGTTGGCTGAAGCTTTCTTT.

This clone was seen more than once but under ten times. The V gene is TRBV10-2, the J gene TRBJ2-6; D unresolved. The CDR3 contains 13 residues. The germline V gene has CDR1 WSHSY and CDR2 SAAADI. Trimming cost V 2 bases and J 7 bases, with 6 bases left between them. This CDR3 reads CASSEDTANVLTF. The CDR3 region has the DNA TGCGCCAGCAGTGAGGATACAGCCAACGTCCTGACTTTC.